This T cell receptor beta chain was profiled in a study of blood T cells in healthy people across ages. General observations from the study: The study lacked donor CMV status, which possibly confounded expanded clonotype changes. Higher diversity and more naive CD4+ cells were features of long-lived donors, compared to aged donors.

Each sample used at least 6 million PBMCs. This clonotype was observed a few times. Its antigen remains unknown. The authors ran a second PCR of roughly 6 to 11 cycles using a sample-barcoded 5' primer and a J-beta primer mix. Every cDNA was tagged by a template-switch adaptor with 12 random nucleotides. TCRdb called the 5' RACE reads again in MiXCR, with one record for every CDR3 protein. The sample lists more than 800,000 distinct CDR3 sequences; around 28% were seen once. This receptor was identified in an elderly woman in good health. The specimen was blood.

CDR3 loop: CSVEDPEIEGTQYF. The CDR3 DNA is TGCAGCGTTGAGGATCCCGAGATTGAAGGGACCCAGTACTTC. The chain carries TRBV29-1 and TRBJ2-7, with unresolved D. The end of the DNA is better explained by TRBJ2-5, so the J call may be wrong. The CDR3 consists of 14 residues. The germline CDR1 and CDR2 sequences are SQVTM and ANQGSEA.